What follows are 18 T cell receptor beta chains derived from one specimen sequenced in a study of human T cells and chemical hapten exposure. TCRdb re-analysed the RACE reads in MiXCR, keeping a single row per CDR3 protein. The sample records a few hundred thousand distinct CDR3 sequences, approximately 8% being singletons. Time point here: pre-sensitization, week 0. Treatment noted: therapeutic diphenylcyclopropenone sensitization with weekly scalp DPC. Sequences were derived from whole blood, sampled in connection with sensitization to the hapten diphenylcyclopropenone (DPC). These receptors all stem from a man aged 18-30 years with alopecia areata. Some clones in this sample may be carry-over from other donors' samples.

This chain links TRBV7-2 with TRBJ1-3, with TRBD1 as a possible D gene (5 bases). The CDR3 totals 18 residues. Germline V gene sequence: CDR1 SGHTA, CDR2 FQGNSA. Trimming pared 1 base from V and 0 bases from J, leaving 16 bases between. CDR3 region: CASSLEGAGTGSGNTIYF. In DNA form, the CDR3 reads TGTGCCAGCAGCTTAGAGGGAGCAGGGACGGGCTCTGGAAACACCATATATTTT. Supplemented by reference TRBV7-2 and TRBJ1-3, the full variable domain reads GAGVSQSPSNKVTEKGKDVELRCDPISGHTALYWYRQSLGQGLEFLIYFQGNSAPDKSGLPSDRFSAERTGGSVSTLTIQRTQQEDSAVYLCASSLEGAGTGSGNTIYFGEGSWLTVV.

The genes are TRBV3-1 and TRBJ1-4; D remains ambiguous. The CDR3 is made up of 15 amino acids. V dropped 4 bases and J dropped 0 bases, with 9 bases sitting between them. Looked up from germline, CDR1 is LGHDT and CDR2 is YNNKEL (reference sequence). The CDR3 nucleotides read TGTGCCAGCAGCCGAGGACCCTCAACTAATGAAAAACTGTTTTTT. This encodes CASSRGPSTNEKLFF.

This clonotype was recorded at least ten times. The J gene is TRBJ2-3, the V gene TRBV7-2, with D possibly TRBD2 on 5 matching bases. The CDR3 sequence is 14 residues long. CDR1 and CDR2 (germline): SGHTA, FQGNSA. The V gene lost 2 bases and the J gene lost 2 bases, with 8 bases spanning the gap. The CDR3 nucleotides read TGTGCCAGCAGCTTATCGGGGTTCACAGATACGCAGTATTTT. As protein: CASSLSGFTDTQYF. The whole variable domain, remainder taken from reference TRBV7-2 and TRBJ2-3, is GAGVSQSPSNKVTEKGKDVELRCDPISGHTALYWYRQSLGQGLEFLIYFQGNSAPDKSGLPSDRFSAERTGGSVSTLTIQRTQQEDSAVYLCASSLSGFTDTQYFGPGTRLTVL.

DNA for the CDR3: TGCGCCAGCAGCTTGGTAGCGGGGGGGCCATCAACCCATGAGCAGTTCTTC. Amino acid sequence: CASSLVAGGPSTHEQFF. V is TRBV5-1 and J is TRBJ2-1; TRBD2 aligns across 11 bases. CDR3 size: 17 residues. CDR1 and CDR2 (germline): SGHRS, YFSETQ. With V trimmed by 0 bases and J by 8 bases, 10 bases remained unmatched.

In this sample, this clonotype turned up a few times. This sequence joins TRBV7-2 and TRBJ1-1, with D possibly being TRBD1 (6 bases). This CDR3 is 12 amino acids long. Trimming took off 5 bases at V and 10 bases at J, with 14 bases between the two ends. Germline V gene sequence: CDR1 SGHTA, CDR2 FQGNSA. This CDR3 is CASSPQGRVAFF. The CDR3 DNA reads TGTGCCAGCAGCCCACAGGGCCGAGTAGCTTTCTTT.

This clonotype was counted at least ten times. The rearrangement joins TRBV12-5 to TRBJ2-1; 7 bases line up with TRBD1. Trimming cost V 0 bases and J 13 bases; bases outside gene matches: 3. This CDR3 is 12 amino acids long. Per the germline V gene, CDR1 is LGHNT and CDR2 is FRNRAP. The CDR3 DNA sequence: TGTGCTAGTGGTTTGGTAGGGGGCGACCAGTTCTTC. It codes for CASGLVGGDQFF.

This clonotype was recorded a few times. This chain uses TRBV7-9 with TRBJ1-1; TRBD1 is a possible D gene (6 bases). CDR1 SEHNR and CDR2 FQNEAQ come from the germline V gene (reference sequence). The V gene lost 4 bases and the J gene lost 2 bases, with 14 bases spanning the gap. This CDR3 spans 15 amino acids. CDR3 in DNA: TGTGCCAGCAGCTCACGGGGGGGCCCTAACACTGAAGCTTTCTTT. Its translation is CASSSRGGPNTEAFF. Filled out from reference TRBV7-9 and TRBJ1-1, the complete variable domain reads DTGVSQNPRHKITKRGQNVTFRCDPISEHNRLYWYRQTLGQGPEFLTYFQNEAQLEKSRLLSDRFSAERPKGSFSTLEIQRTEQGDSAMYLCASSSRGGPNTEAFFGQGTRLTVV.

As concerns this clonotype: Without the conserved terminal phenylalanine or tryptophan, this CDR3 likely stems from a read error. The CDR3 DNA sequence: TGTGCCAGTAGAGGAACCGGGACAGTCACCTACGAGCAGTACATC. Protein: CASRGTGTVTYEQYI. The rearrangement joins TRBV7-8 to TRBJ2-7; 7 bases agree with TRBD1. CDR1 and CDR2 from the germline V gene are SGHVS and FQNEAQ. The V segment lost 9 bases and the J segment 2 bases; nucleotides outside the gene matches: 13. This CDR3 comprises 15 residues.

This clonotype appeared a few times. The chain recombines TRBV6-6 with TRBJ1-5; a weak D match, TRBD1 (5 bases). The CDR3 is 15 amino acids. Germline V CDR1 and CDR2: MNHNY, SVGAGI (reference sequence). Deletions cut 2 bases from V and 0 bases from J, with 8 bases between. CDR3 DNA: TGTGCCAGCAGTTACCGGGACGGTAGCAATCAGCCCCAGCATTTT. It specifies CASSYRDGSNQPQHF.

Many counts were recorded for this clonotype. The chain joins TRBV28 to TRBJ2-5; D possibly matches TRBD1 or TRBD2 (5 bases each). Germline V gene lookup returns CDR1 MDHEN and CDR2 SYDVKM. Trimming took off 6 bases at V and 1 base at J, with 15 bases between the two ends. This CDR3 region has 15 residues. The CDR3 nucleotides read TGTGCCAGCAGCCCCGGGACGGATCTCCAAGAGACCCAGTACTTC. It is translated as CASSPGTDLQETQYF.

Ten or more counts support this clonotype. J is TRBJ1-5 and V is TRBV20-1, with D perhaps matching TRBD1 (6 bases). This CDR3 spans 13 amino acids. V was shortened by 5 bases and J by 0 bases, with 8 bases between the two germline ends. Germline assignment: CDR1 DFQATT and CDR2 SNEGSKA (reference sequence). The CDR3 sequence is CSASGDSNQPQHF. The CDR3 region has the DNA TGCAGTGCTTCAGGGGATAGCAATCAGCCCCAGCATTTT.

This clonotype was counted at least ten times. The chain uses TRBV20-1 and TRBJ1-2; 8 nucleotides agree with TRBD1. Germline values: CDR1 DFQATT, CDR2 SNEGSKA (reference sequence). With 0 bases clipped from V and 13 bases from J, the junction kept 10 bases outside the gene matches. The CDR3 has 13 amino acids. DNA of the CDR3: TGCAGTGCTAGAGAGGCTGGGACAGGTCTTCTCACCTTC. It yields the protein CSAREAGTGLLTF.

The J gene is TRBJ1-1, the V gene TRBV25-1; D may be TRBD1 (6 bases). Germline CDR1 and CDR2: MGHDK and SYGVNS. This CDR3 comprises 17 residues. The V end lost 5 bases, the J end lost 3 bases, and 22 bases lay between the germline ends. CDR3 sequence reads: CASSSPAGGARDTEAFF. CDR3 nucleotides: TGTGCCAGCAGTTCCCCCGCGGGGGGCGCCCGGGACACTGAAGCTTTCTTT.

J is TRBJ2-5 and V is TRBV6-2 or TRBV6-3; 11 bases align to TRBD2. Losses at the gene ends were 6 bases for V and 1 base for J; bases not matched to a gene: 7. Germline values: CDR1 MNHEY, CDR2 SVGEGT. The CDR3 covers 16 residues. In DNA, the CDR3 is TGTGCCAGCAGGATCGGGACTAGCGGTCTCCAAGAGACCCAGTACTTC. Translation: CASRIGTSGLQETQYF.

This clonotype was seen ten or more times. V gene TRBV3-1 combines with J gene TRBJ2-1, with TRBD2 matching over 8 bases. The CDR3 has 16 amino acids. Germline V gene data show CDR1 as LGHDT and CDR2 as YNNKEL (reference sequence). The ends lost 0 bases at V and 0 bases at J; junction bases unmatched: 1. CDR3 region: CASSQELADSYNEQFF. The CDR3 DNA is TGTGCCAGCAGCCAAGAACTAGCGGACTCCTACAATGAGCAGTTCTTC.

This clonotype was recorded many times. The gene calls are TRBV4-2 and TRBJ2-2; D is perhaps TRBD1 (6 bases). This CDR3 is built from 16 residues. V lost 3 bases, J lost 0 bases, and 11 bases lay in between. Germline loops: CDR1 LGHNA, CDR2 YNFKEQ. The CDR3 DNA sequence: TGTGCCAGCAGCCAGGGACACCGGACGAACACCGGGGAGCTGTTTTTT. Translation gives CASSQGHRTNTGELFF.

This clonotype was counted only a few times. V usage is TRBV29-1 and J usage is TRBJ2-7, with D possibly TRBD2 on 5 matching bases. Germline V gene data show CDR1 as SQVTM and CDR2 as ANQGSEA. CDR3 length: 12 residues. The V gene lost 3 bases and the J gene lost 4 bases, with 10 bases spanning the gap. The CDR3 is CSVEEDGYEQYF. In DNA, the CDR3 is TGCAGCGTTGAGGAGGACGGGTACGAGCAGTACTTC.

This chain joins TRBV11-2 and TRBJ2-6; 8 bases match TRBD1. The CDR3 totals 18 residues. J gave up 0 bases and V 4 bases, and 8 bases lay outside the gene matches. CDR1 and CDR2 from the germline V gene are SGHAT and FQNNGV. Written as DNA, the CDR3 is TGTGCCAGCAGCTCTGAGGACAGGGCTTACTCTGGGGCCAACGTCCTGACTTTC. This encodes CASSSEDRAYSGANVLTF.